The T cell receptor (beta chain) described here comes from a study of T cells in localized non-small cell lung cancer. The repertoire was sequenced with immunoSEQ multiplex PCR; TCRdb's copy has only in-frame clones and lacks some. The table lists approximately 28,000 clones, 92% of them singletons. The length of the CDR3 is 13 residues. V lost 4 bases, J lost 3 bases, and 12 bases lay in between. Per the germline V gene, CDR1 is SQVTM and CDR2 is ANQGSEA. The specimen was peripheral blood mononuclear cells, collected before any cancer treatment. The chain carries TRBV29-1 and TRBJ1-1; the D gene is possibly TRBD1 (5 bases). The sequence was collected from a woman aged 40-69 years with stage III lung adenocarcinoma. The chain's CDR3 is CSVVEGVYTEAFF. The DNA for the CDR3 is TGCAGCGTTGTAGAAGGGGTTTACACTGAAGCTTTCTTT.